This T cell receptor (beta chain) was sequenced during a study of control samples from healthy donors and cancer patients. Sequencing used immunoSEQ multiplex PCR; TCRdb keeps in-frame clones, though not all of them. Altogether about 60,000 clones are present, approximately 95% being singletons, with the ten largest covering roughly 1.1%. This clone was seen a few times. CDR3 length: 16 residues. Germline V CDR1 and CDR2: ENHRY, SYGVKD. Trimming cost V 2 bases and J 5 bases; bases outside gene matches: 8. The chain joins TRBV10-3 to TRBJ1-4; 7 positions agree with TRBD1. The receptor's source is a woman aged 18-29 years in good health. Sequenced input: blood. The CDR3 sequence is CAISERESGGNEKLFF. DNA for the CDR3: TGTGCCATCAGTGAGCGCGAATCAGGGGGAAATGAAAAACTGTTTTTT.